A selection of T cell receptor beta chains follows, all from one sample in a study of T cells in Graves' hyperthyroidism and ophthalmopathy. Each CDR3 protein gets one entry after TCRdb re-called the multiplex PCR reads with MiXCR. This table has approximately 350,000 distinct CDR3 sequences, about 15% appearing once. Sequenced: blood. All receptors come from a woman in her sixties or seventies with Graves' ophthalmopathy. The CDR3 runs from the conserved cysteine through the conserved F or W. Each record gives: J gene, D gene, V gene, clone size, CDR3 protein, CDR3 DNA. The D gene is left open where the match is weak. Expanded clones are given a class, and other clones once, few, many or no size at all.

j_call: TRBJ1-6; d_call: -; v_call: TRBV9; clone_size: -; cdr3_aa: CASSAGTGSYNSPLHF; cdr3_nt: TGTGCCAGCAGCGCGGGGACGGGCTCCTATAATTCACCCCTCCACTTT
j_call: TRBJ2-1; d_call: TRBD2; v_call: TRBV13; clone_size: many; cdr3_aa: CASSLEREGYNEQFF; cdr3_nt: TGTGCCAGCAGCTTAGAGCGGGAGGGTTACAATGAGCAGTTCTTC
j_call: TRBJ1-2; d_call: -; v_call: TRBV7-9; clone_size: many; cdr3_aa: CASSFGARNYGYTF; cdr3_nt: TGTGCCAGCAGCTTCGGGGCTCGAAACTATGGCTACACCTTC
j_call: TRBJ2-3; d_call: TRBD2; v_call: TRBV28; clone_size: many; cdr3_aa: CASSLSGRVDTQYF; cdr3_nt: TGTGCCAGCAGTCTTAGCGGGAGGGTAGATACGCAGTATTTT
j_call: TRBJ2-1; d_call: -; v_call: TRBV19; clone_size: -; cdr3_aa: CASRHRVYNEQFF; cdr3_nt: TGTGCCAGTAGACACAGGGTCTACAATGAGCAGTTCTTC
j_call: TRBJ2-1; d_call: TRBD2; v_call: TRBV7-2; clone_size: many; cdr3_aa: CASIPSGSIYNEQFF; cdr3_nt: TGTGCCAGCATCCCTAGCGGGAGTATCTACAATGAGCAGTTCTTC
j_call: TRBJ2-7; d_call: TRBD1; v_call: TRBV6-1; clone_size: -; cdr3_aa: CAARTGTREQYF; cdr3_nt: TGTGCCGCCCGGACAGGTACTCGAGAGCAGTACTTC
j_call: TRBJ2-1; d_call: -; v_call: TRBV3-1; clone_size: many; cdr3_aa: CASSQGLGAQVDEQFF; cdr3_nt: TGTGCCAGCAGCCAAGGGTTGGGGGCTCAGGTGGATGAGCAGTTCTTC
j_call: TRBJ2-2; d_call: TRBD2; v_call: TRBV9; clone_size: few; cdr3_aa: CASSVVREGPGELFF; cdr3_nt: TGTGCCAGCAGCGTAGTTCGGGAGGGCCCCGGGGAGCTGTTTTTT
j_call: TRBJ2-1; d_call: TRBD1; v_call: TRBV5-5; clone_size: many; cdr3_aa: CASSHRDSTYNEQFF; cdr3_nt: TGTGCCAGCAGCCACAGGGACAGTACCTACAATGAGCAGTTCTTC
j_call: TRBJ2-6; d_call: -; v_call: TRBV29-1; clone_size: -; cdr3_aa: CSVVEGLSGANVLTF; cdr3_nt: TGCAGCGTTGTCGAGGGACTCTCTGGGGCCAACGTCCTGACTTTC
j_call: TRBJ1-1; d_call: -; v_call: TRBV3-1; clone_size: few; cdr3_aa: CASSPSEPPWGTEAFF; cdr3_nt: TGTGCCAGCAGCCCCTCGGAGCCACCGTGGGGGACTGAAGCTTTCTTT
j_call: TRBJ2-1; d_call: -; v_call: TRBV7-9; clone_size: many; cdr3_aa: CASSLEVVYNEQFF; cdr3_nt: TGTGCCAGCAGCTTAGAGGTCGTCTACAATGAGCAGTTCTTC
j_call: TRBJ2-7; d_call: TRBD1; v_call: TRBV10-3; clone_size: few; cdr3_aa: CAIRAGTEGWEQYF; cdr3_nt: TGTGCCATCAGGGCCGGGACAGAGGGGTGGGAGCAGTACTTC
j_call: TRBJ2-2; d_call: TRBD1; v_call: TRBV20-1; clone_size: -; cdr3_aa: CSASTGGTGELFF; cdr3_nt: TGCAGTGCCAGCACAGGGGGCACCGGGGAGCTGTTTTTT
j_call: TRBJ2-5; d_call: -; v_call: TRBV5-4; clone_size: few; cdr3_aa: CASSYPTQPETQYF; cdr3_nt: TGTGCCAGCAGCTATCCGACCCAGCCAGAGACCCAGTACTTC
j_call: TRBJ2-5; d_call: TRBD1; v_call: TRBV20-1; clone_size: many; cdr3_aa: CSAPRQGEETQYF; cdr3_nt: TGCAGTGCCCCCCGACAGGGGGAAGAGACCCAGTACTTC
j_call: TRBJ2-7; d_call: TRBD2; v_call: TRBV28; clone_size: many; cdr3_aa: CASSLGLASPHEQYF; cdr3_nt: TGTGCCAGCAGTTTGGGACTAGCTTCCCCCCACGAGCAGTACTTC
j_call: TRBJ1-6; d_call: -; v_call: TRBV4-1; clone_size: -; cdr3_aa: CASSQVTDEYSPLHF; cdr3_nt: TGCGCCAGCAGCCAAGTGACAGACGAGTATTCACCCCTCCACTTT
j_call: TRBJ2-2; d_call: TRBD2; v_call: TRBV2; clone_size: -; cdr3_aa: CASSEVAGVTGELFF; cdr3_nt: TGTGCCAGCAGTGAGGTAGCGGGAGTCACCGGGGAGCTGTTTTTT
j_call: TRBJ2-1; d_call: TRBD2; v_call: TRBV7-9; clone_size: few; cdr3_aa: CASSWEGRINEQFF; cdr3_nt: TGTGCCAGCAGCTGGGAGGGCCGAATCAATGAGCAGTTCTTC
j_call: TRBJ2-7; d_call: TRBD1; v_call: TRBV11-2; clone_size: many; cdr3_aa: CASSRVTGAYEQYF; cdr3_nt: TGTGCCAGCAGCCGAGTGACAGGGGCCTACGAGCAGTACTTC
j_call: TRBJ2-7; d_call: TRBD2; v_call: TRBV9; clone_size: few; cdr3_aa: CASSSGLAGTHEQYF; cdr3_nt: TGTGCCAGCAGCAGTGGGCTAGCGGGGACCCACGAGCAGTACTTC
j_call: TRBJ2-1; d_call: -; v_call: TRBV7-9; clone_size: many; cdr3_aa: CASSLRDSYNEQFF; cdr3_nt: TGTGCCAGCAGCCTTCGGGACTCCTACAATGAGCAGTTCTTC
j_call: TRBJ2-1; d_call: -; v_call: TRBV11-2; clone_size: many; cdr3_aa: CASSFEGSSYNEQFF; cdr3_nt: TGTGCCAGCAGCTTTGAGGGGAGCTCCTACAATGAGCAGTTCTTC
j_call: TRBJ2-1; d_call: TRBD2; v_call: TRBV27; clone_size: many; cdr3_aa: CASSLSPGLAYNEQFF; cdr3_nt: TGTGCCAGCAGCCTCTCCCCGGGACTAGCCTACAATGAGCAGTTCTTC
j_call: TRBJ2-7; d_call: -; v_call: TRBV2; clone_size: many; cdr3_aa: CASRARPVGVYEQYF; cdr3_nt: TGTGCCAGCAGGGCCCGTCCCGTGGGTGTTTACGAGCAGTACTTC
j_call: TRBJ1-2; d_call: -; v_call: TRBV28; clone_size: -; cdr3_aa: CASSSSGEGYTF; cdr3_nt: TGTGCCAGCAGTTCCTCCGGGGAAGGCTACACCTTC
j_call: TRBJ2-7; d_call: -; v_call: TRBV20-1; clone_size: few; cdr3_aa: CSARIGRSSYEQYF; cdr3_nt: TGCAGTGCTAGGATAGGACGGAGCTCCTACGAGCAGTACTTC
j_call: TRBJ2-1; d_call: -; v_call: TRBV10-3; clone_size: -; cdr3_aa: CASSARGNEQFF; cdr3_nt: TGTGCCTCCTCCGCTCGGGGCAATGAGCAGTTCTTC
j_call: TRBJ1-3; d_call: TRBD1; v_call: TRBV30; clone_size: many; cdr3_aa: CAWRGDSSGNTIYF; cdr3_nt: TGTGCCTGGAGGGGGGACAGCTCTGGAAACACCATATATTTT
j_call: TRBJ2-3; d_call: TRBD2; v_call: TRBV5-1; clone_size: many; cdr3_aa: CASSLGTSPDTQYF; cdr3_nt: TGCGCCAGCAGCTTGGGGACTAGTCCAGATACGCAGTATTTT
j_call: TRBJ1-1; d_call: -; v_call: TRBV20-1; clone_size: few; cdr3_aa: CSARDPRNTEAFF; cdr3_nt: TGCAGTGCTAGAGATCCTCGGAACACTGAAGCTTTCTTT
j_call: TRBJ2-7; d_call: TRBD2; v_call: TRBV11-2; clone_size: many; cdr3_aa: CASSRSGSSYEQYF; cdr3_nt: TGTGCCAGCAGCCGTAGCGGGTCCTCCTACGAGCAGTACTTC
j_call: TRBJ1-1; d_call: -; v_call: TRBV28; clone_size: many; cdr3_aa: CASSLPQGGGTEAFF; cdr3_nt: TGTGCCAGCAGTTTACCACAGGGCGGAGGAACTGAAGCTTTCTTT
j_call: TRBJ2-7; d_call: TRBD1; v_call: TRBV5-1; clone_size: many; cdr3_aa: CASRIGTGGAYEQYF; cdr3_nt: TGCGCCTCTCGCATCGGGACAGGGGGCGCGTACGAGCAGTACTTC
j_call: TRBJ1-2; d_call: TRBD1; v_call: TRBV3-1; clone_size: -; cdr3_aa: CASSLFSGTGSNGYTF; cdr3_nt: TGTGCCAGCAGCCTATTCTCCGGGACAGGGTCGAATGGCTACACCTTC
j_call: TRBJ1-2; d_call: -; v_call: TRBV4-1; clone_size: many; cdr3_aa: CASSQDHASHYGYTF; cdr3_nt: TGCGCCAGCAGCCAAGACCACGCCAGTCACTATGGCTACACCTTC
j_call: TRBJ2-1; d_call: TRBD2; v_call: TRBV20-1; clone_size: -; cdr3_aa: CSARGGTSGTQEQFF; cdr3_nt: TGCAGTGCCAGAGGGGGCACTAGCGGGACTCAGGAGCAGTTCTTC
j_call: TRBJ2-1; d_call: -; v_call: TRBV5-1; clone_size: many; cdr3_aa: CASSLDRTHSYNEQFF; cdr3_nt: TGCGCCAGCAGCTTGGACCGGACCCATTCTTACAATGAGCAGTTCTTC
j_call: TRBJ2-3; d_call: TRBD2; v_call: TRBV7-2; clone_size: many; cdr3_aa: CASSLGVSGRTDTQYF; cdr3_nt: TGTGCCAGCAGCTTAGGAGTCAGCGGGAGGACAGATACGCAGTATTTT
j_call: TRBJ1-4; d_call: -; v_call: TRBV28; clone_size: few; cdr3_aa: CASSLHHATNEKLFF; cdr3_nt: TGTGCCAGCAGTCTTCACCATGCAACTAATGAAAAACTGTTTTTT